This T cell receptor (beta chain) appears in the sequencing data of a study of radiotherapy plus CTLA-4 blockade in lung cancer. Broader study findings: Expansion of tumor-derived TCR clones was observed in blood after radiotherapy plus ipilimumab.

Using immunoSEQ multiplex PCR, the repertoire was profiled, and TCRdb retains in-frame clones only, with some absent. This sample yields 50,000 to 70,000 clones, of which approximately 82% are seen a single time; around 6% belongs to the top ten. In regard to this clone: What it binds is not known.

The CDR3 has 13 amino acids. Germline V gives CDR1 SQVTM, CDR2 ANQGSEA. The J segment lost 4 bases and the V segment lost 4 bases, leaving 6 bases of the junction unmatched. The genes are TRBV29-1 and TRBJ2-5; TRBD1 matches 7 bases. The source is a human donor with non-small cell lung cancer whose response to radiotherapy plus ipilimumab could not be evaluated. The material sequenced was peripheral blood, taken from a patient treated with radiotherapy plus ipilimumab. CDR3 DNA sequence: TGCAGCGTTGCCCCGGGACAGCTAGAGACCCAGTACTTC. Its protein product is CSVAPGQLETQYF.